This T cell receptor (beta chain) was captured in a study of T cells after yellow fever vaccination. Deletions cut 0 bases from V and 1 base from J, with 11 bases between. The CDR3 loop spans 15 amino acids. The germline CDR1 and CDR2 sequences are SGHRS and YFSETQ. In this sample, this clonotype turned up once. Making TCR cDNA involved 5'RACE template switching, which added UMIs and a universal primer site. Using its own MiXCR run on the 5' RACE reads, TCRdb lists one record per CDR3 protein. This repertoire shows about 550,000 distinct CDR3 sequences, 19% found once; its top ten account for roughly an eighth.

The source of this sequence is a man in his thirties or forties who received the YFV17D yellow fever vaccine. The material sequenced was PBMCs, taken 15 days after the yellow fever booster vaccination. The gene calls are TRBV5-1 and TRBJ2-7; TRBD2 might be the D (6 bases). Here the CDR3 DNA reads TGCGCCAGCAGCTTGGACCCTAGCGCATCCTACGAGCAGTACTTC. It codes for CASSLDPSASYEQYF.